Given below is one T cell receptor (beta chain) in context. Trimming stripped 0 bases from V and 6 bases from J, with 6 bases between. This CDR3 has 13 residues. Germline-derived CDR1 and CDR2 are SGHAT and FQNNGV. In the study's own analysis: Reference gene primer amplification in the assay estimated nucleated cell counts. Sequencing was performed with immunoSEQ multiplex PCR; in TCRdb, only in-frame clones are kept and a portion is missing. V and J calls and clone size are those listed in that table; D and trimming were worked out from the DNA. Altogether 30,000 to 35,000 clones are present, 85% being singletons, with the ten largest covering approximately 14%. These data originate in a study of blood T cell repertoires in COVID-19.

V usage is TRBV11-2 and J usage is TRBJ1-5; possibly TRBD1 for D (5 bases). The sequence was collected from a human donor with acute or convalescent COVID-19. The donor label of this sample is uncertain. The sample was peripheral blood. This CDR3 is CASSLDRGQPQHF. The CDR3 nucleotides read TGTGCCAGCAGCTTAGATAGGGGTCAGCCCCAGCATTTT.